The clone carrying this TCR beta chain came up many times. Its specificity is unknown. The sample belongs to a study of T-cell memory formation after mild COVID-19. Background on the study: Clusters of TCRs were largely donor specific.

5'RACE primed from the constant segment yielded TCR alpha and TCR beta cDNA libraries bearing sample barcodes and UMIs. MiXCR, run by TCRdb on the 5' RACE reads, gives a single entry per CDR3 protein. The sample lists hundreds of thousands of distinct CDR3 sequences; approximately 16% were seen once. Germline V lookup: CDR1 MNHNY, CDR2 SVGAGI (reference sequence). After removal of 11 bases from V and 7 bases from J, the junction contained 14 bases not matched to a gene. This CDR3 is built from 13 residues. Broader study findings: Of the contracting clones, CD4+ ones lay mainly in CM and EM, and CD8+ ones in EMRA. Memory from before infection featured some responding clones, which suggests cross-reactive memory joined.

The TCR was taken from a young man who had mild COVID-19 (a few samples of this study predate the infection). Cell type and time point are not known. The sample was PBMCs or a T cell subset sorted from them (not recorded which). The J gene is TRBJ2-7, the V gene TRBV6-6; 7 nucleotides match TRBD1. The CDR3 loop reads CAARRRTGQEQYF. The CDR3 region has the DNA TGTGCCGCCCGCCGCAGGACAGGCCAGGAGCAGTACTTC.